This T cell receptor beta chain was identified in a study of cytomegalovirus exposure and HLA in healthy donors. In germline, CDR1 is LNHDA, CDR2 SQIVND (reference sequence). After removal of 5 bases from V and 4 bases from J, the junction contained 7 bases not matched to a gene. This CDR3 is built from 16 residues. This clone was recorded once. In the PCR, 60 Vbeta and 13 Jbeta primers were used. The protocol was immunoSEQ multiplex PCR, while the TCRdb copy is restricted to in-frame clones and leaves out a portion. The sample lists about 200,000 clones; about 85% were seen once. The chain combines TRBV19 with TRBJ2-5; 13 bases agree with TRBD2. Sequencing was carried out using PBMCs. The TCR was taken from a male donor in good health and CMV-seropositive. The CDR3 loop reads CASSSQLAGGRETQYF. The CDR3 bases are TGTGCCAGTAGTTCCCAACTAGCGGGAGGGAGAGAGACCCAGTACTTC.